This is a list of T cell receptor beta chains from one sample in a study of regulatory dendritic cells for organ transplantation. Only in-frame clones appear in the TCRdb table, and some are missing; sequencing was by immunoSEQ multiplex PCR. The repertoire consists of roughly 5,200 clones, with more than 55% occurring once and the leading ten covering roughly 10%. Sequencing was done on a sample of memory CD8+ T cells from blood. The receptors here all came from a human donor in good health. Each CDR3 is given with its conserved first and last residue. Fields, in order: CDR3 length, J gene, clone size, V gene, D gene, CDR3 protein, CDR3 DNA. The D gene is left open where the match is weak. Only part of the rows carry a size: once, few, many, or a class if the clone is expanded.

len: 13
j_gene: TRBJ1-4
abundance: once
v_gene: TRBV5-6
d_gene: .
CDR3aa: CASSLGAGEKLFF
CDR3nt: TGTGCCAGCAGCTTGGGGGCGGGAGAAAAACTGTTTTTT

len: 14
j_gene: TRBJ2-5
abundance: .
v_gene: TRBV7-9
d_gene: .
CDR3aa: CASSPPRGRGTQYF
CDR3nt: TGTGCCAGCAGCCCCCCCAGGGGCAGGGGGACCCAGTACTTC

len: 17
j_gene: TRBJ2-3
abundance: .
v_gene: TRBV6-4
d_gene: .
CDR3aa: CASSDPRGEFCTDTQYF
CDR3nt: TGTGCCAGCAGTGACCCGCGGGGCGAATTTTGCACAGATACGCAGTATTTT

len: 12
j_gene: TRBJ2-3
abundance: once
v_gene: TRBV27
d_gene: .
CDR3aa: CASSQIQDTQYF
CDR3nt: TGTGCCAGCAGCCAGATTCAAGATACGCAGTATTTT

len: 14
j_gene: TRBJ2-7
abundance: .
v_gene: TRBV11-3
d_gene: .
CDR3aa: CASSLGTETYEQYF
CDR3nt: TGTGCCAGCAGCTTAGGTACTGAAACCTACGAGCAGTACTTC

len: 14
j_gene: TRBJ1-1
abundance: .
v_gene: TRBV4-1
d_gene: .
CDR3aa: CASSQERVGTEAFF
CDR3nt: TGCGCCAGCAGCCAAGAGAGGGTTGGCACTGAAGCTTTCTTT

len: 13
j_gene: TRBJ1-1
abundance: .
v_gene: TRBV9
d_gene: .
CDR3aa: CASSVHLTAEAFF
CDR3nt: TGTGCCAGCAGCGTACACCTAACCGCTGAAGCTTTCTTT

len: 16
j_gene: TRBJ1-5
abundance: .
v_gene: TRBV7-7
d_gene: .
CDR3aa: CASSVGDTASNQPQHF
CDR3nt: TGTGCTAGCAGCGTCGGCGACACCGCAAGCAATCAGCCCCAGCATTTT

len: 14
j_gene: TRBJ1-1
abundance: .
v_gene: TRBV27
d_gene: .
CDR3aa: CASSLLGPSTEAFF
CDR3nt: TGTGCCAGCAGTTTACTGGGTCCTAGCACTGAAGCTTTCTTT

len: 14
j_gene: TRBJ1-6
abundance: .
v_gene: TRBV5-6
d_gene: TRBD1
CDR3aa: CASSSGQGNSPLHF
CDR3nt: TGTGCCAGCAGCTCAGGACAGGGTAATTCACCCCTCCACTTT

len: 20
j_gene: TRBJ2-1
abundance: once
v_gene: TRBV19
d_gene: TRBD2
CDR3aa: CASSIGGLAGDWSSYNEQFF
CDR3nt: TGTGCCAGTAGTATAGGGGGGCTAGCGGGAGACTGGAGCTCCTACAATGAGCAGTTCTTC

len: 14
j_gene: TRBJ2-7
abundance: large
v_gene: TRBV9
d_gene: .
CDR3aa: CASSVAYRGGEQYF
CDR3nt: TGTGCCAGCAGCGTAGCGTACAGGGGGGGCGAGCAGTACTTC

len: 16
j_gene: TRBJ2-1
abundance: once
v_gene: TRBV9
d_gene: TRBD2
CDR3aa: CASSVEAASGGYEQFF
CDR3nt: TGTGCCAGCAGCGTAGAAGCGGCTAGCGGGGGCTATGAGCAGTTCTTC

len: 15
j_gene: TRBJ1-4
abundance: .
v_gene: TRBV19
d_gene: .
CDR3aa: CASSKTASKNEKLFF
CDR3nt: TGTGCCAGTAGTAAGACAGCCTCTAAAAATGAAAAACTGTTTTTT

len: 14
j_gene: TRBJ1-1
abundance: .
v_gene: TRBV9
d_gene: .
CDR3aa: CASSVSDRNTEAFF
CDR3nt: TGTGCCAGCAGCGTTTCCGACAGGAACACTGAAGCTTTCTTT

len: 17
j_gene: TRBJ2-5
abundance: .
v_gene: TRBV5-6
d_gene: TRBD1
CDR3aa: CASSLGGTGGVWETQYF
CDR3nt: TGTGCCAGCAGCTTGGGTGGGACAGGGGGCGTCTGGGAGACCCAGTACTTC

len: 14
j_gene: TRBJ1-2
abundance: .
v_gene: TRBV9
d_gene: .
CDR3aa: CASSVGGAGYGYTF
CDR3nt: TGTGCCAGCAGCGTGGGGGGGGCTGGCTATGGCTACACCTTC